A selection of T cell receptor beta chains follows, all from one sample in a study of blood T cell repertoires in COVID-19. This table comes from immunoSEQ multiplex PCR, and its TCRdb copy is limited to in-frame clones, with some not included. The sample shows some 200,000 clones, 85% to 90% of them seen only once. Sequencing was carried out using PBMCs or T cells enriched from blood (not recorded which). The receptors stem from a woman between 18 and 29 years old in a cohort exposed to, infected with or recovered from COVID-19 (not recorded which). The CDR3 runs from the conserved cysteine through the conserved F or W. D genes are given only for firm matches. Only some rows state a clone size, as once, few, many or a class for expanded clones.

clone_size,j_call,v_call,d_call,cdr3_aa,cdr3_nt
NA,TRBJ2-1,TRBV25-1,NA,CASSLADYNEQFF,TGTGCCAGCAGTTTAGCGGATTACAATGAGCAGTTCTTC
NA,TRBJ2-1,TRBV18,TRBD1,CASSLGEGAYNEQFF,TGTGCCAGCTCCCTGGGTGAGGGGGCTTACAATGAGCAGTTCTTC
NA,TRBJ2-1,TRBV24-1,TRBD1,CATSETGGRYEQFF,TGTGCCACCAGTGAGACAGGGGGCAGGTATGAGCAGTTCTTC
NA,TRBJ2-7,TRBV5-1,TRBD2,CASSDTSGGTYEQYF,TGCGCCAGCAGCGATACTAGCGGGGGCACCTACGAGCAGTACTTC
NA,TRBJ2-3,TRBV27,NA,CASSLQAFFTDTQYF,TGTGCCAGCAGTTTGCAAGCGTTTTTTACAGATACGCAGTATTTT
once,TRBJ2-1,TRBV27,NA,CASSYKPPGDNEQFF,TGTGCCAGCAGTTACAAACCCCCGGGGGACAATGAGCAGTTCTTC
NA,TRBJ2-1,TRBV30,NA,CAWEVGVKAEQFF,TGTGCCTGGGAAGTGGGAGTCAAAGCTGAGCAGTTCTTC
NA,TRBJ1-2,TRBV9,TRBD1,CASSDSDRGGSNYGYTF,TGTGCCAGCAGCGATTCGGACAGGGGAGGATCCAACTATGGCTACACCTTC
NA,TRBJ1-5,TRBV20-1,NA,CSASGTYNSYSNQPQHF,TGCAGTGCTAGTGGCACTTATAATAGTTATAGCAATCAGCCCCAGCATTTT
NA,TRBJ2-3,TRBV27,TRBD2,CASRRDYTDTQYF,TGTGCCAGCAGACGGGACTACACAGATACGCAGTATTTT
NA,TRBJ1-2,TRBV2,NA,CASSEEWRGRDSGYTF,TGTGCCAGCAGTGAAGAGTGGCGAGGCAGGGACTCTGGCTACACCTTC
NA,TRBJ1-3,TRBV5-4,NA,CASSLGQSSGNTIYF,TGTGCCAGCAGTTTAGGACAGAGCTCTGGAAACACCATATATTTT
once,TRBJ2-3,TRBV13,NA,CASSPSGEYTDTQYF,TGTGCCAGCAGCCCAAGCGGCGAGTACACAGATACGCAGTATTTT
NA,TRBJ1-5,TRBV2,NA,CASSDVRQPQHF,TGTGCCAGCAGCGACGTGCGGCAGCCCCAGCATTTT
NA,TRBJ2-7,TRBV10-1,TRBD1,CASSEGQGSSYEQYF,TGCGCCAGCAGTGAGGGACAGGGAAGCTCCTACGAGCAGTACTTC
NA,TRBJ1-1,TRBV18,TRBD1,CASSPPTGQGRGDTEAFF,TGTGCCAGCTCACCACCGACGGGACAGGGTAGAGGGGACACTGAAGCTTTCTTT
NA,TRBJ1-6,TRBV6-5,NA,CASSYSPGEGSPLHF,TGTGCCAGCAGTTACTCTCCCGGGGAGGGTTCACCCCTCCACTTT
NA,TRBJ2-1,TRBV2,NA,CASSGGRGENNEQFF,TGTGCCAGCAGTGGTGGTCGAGGCGAGAACAATGAGCAGTTCTTC
NA,TRBJ1-1,TRBV5-6,TRBD1,CASSHPLGAGGMNTEAFF,TGTGCCAGCAGCCACCCTCTGGGGGCAGGGGGAATGAACACTGAAGCTTTCTTT
NA,TRBJ2-1,TRBV5-1,TRBD1,CASSNTGGAPFNEQFF,TGCGCCAGCAGCAACACAGGGGGCGCCCCCTTTAATGAGCAGTTCTTC
NA,TRBJ1-5,TRBV19,NA,CASSATVEGNQPQHF,TGTGCCAGTAGCGCCACAGTCGAAGGCAATCAGCCCCAGCATTTT
NA,TRBJ1-2,TRBV9,NA,CASSVGGMDGYTF,TGTGCCAGCAGCGTAGGCGGGATGGATGGCTACACCTTC
NA,TRBJ2-1,TRBV5-4,TRBD1,CASSYTGTGYNEQFF,TGTGCCAGCAGCTATACCGGGACAGGATACAATGAGCAGTTCTTC
NA,TRBJ2-5,TRBV28,TRBD2,CASRIAGGRDWQETQYF,TGTGCCAGCAGAATAGCGGGGGGGCGGGATTGGCAAGAGACCCAGTACTTC
once,TRBJ1-2,TRBV5-1,TRBD1,CASSEGQLSNYGYTF,TGCGCCAGCAGCGAGGGACAGCTATCTAACTATGGCTACACCTTC
NA,TRBJ2-1,TRBV19,TRBD2,CASTAGTSGGNTIF,TGTGCCAGTACCGCCGGGACTAGCGGGGGGAACACGATCTTC
NA,TRBJ1-1,TRBV14,TRBD1,CASSRNRGPEAFF,TGTGCCAGCAGCCGCAACAGGGGACCTGAAGCTTTCTTT
once,TRBJ1-2,TRBV9,NA,CASSPSLDSPNYGYTF,TGTGCCAGCAGCCCCTCCCTGGACAGCCCTAACTATGGCTACACCTTC
NA,TRBJ1-1,TRBV29-1,NA,CSVDGGYFSEAFF,TGCAGCGTTGATGGAGGATATTTCTCCGAAGCTTTCTTT
NA,TRBJ1-4,TRBV2,TRBD1,CASGDRGLGEKLFF,TGTGCCAGCGGGGACAGGGGGTTAGGGGAAAAACTGTTTTTT
NA,TRBJ1-5,TRBV2,TRBD1,CASTPTSGGGGRPQHF,TGTGCCAGCACCCCTACATCAGGGGGCGGGGGCAGGCCCCAGCATTTT
NA,TRBJ2-5,TRBV16,NA,CASSQSGALQETQYF,TGTGCCAGCAGCCAATCAGGGGCCCTTCAAGAGACCCAGTACTTC
few,TRBJ2-3,TRBV9,TRBD2,CASSAPGLAGSDTQYF,TGTGCCAGCAGCGCCCCAGGACTAGCGGGATCCGATACGCAGTATTTT
NA,TRBJ2-7,TRBV4-2,TRBD2,CASSFQPGLAGGAEQYF,TGTGCCAGCAGCTTTCAGCCGGGACTAGCGGGAGGAGCCGAGCAGTACTTC
NA,TRBJ2-7,TRBV5-4,NA,CASSSQYEQYF,TGTGCCAGCAGTTCACAATACGAGCAGTACTTC
NA,TRBJ1-3,TRBV9,NA,CASSSDPQAGNTIYF,TGTGCCAGCAGCTCCGACCCGCAGGCTGGAAACACCATATATTTT
NA,TRBJ2-1,TRBV7-3,NA,CASAVELSYNEQFF,TGTGCCAGCGCCGTCGAGCTGTCCTACAATGAGCAGTTCTTC
NA,TRBJ2-2,TRBV2,NA,CATSSRNTGELFF,TGTGCCACCAGTTCCCGGAACACCGGGGAGCTGTTTTTT
NA,TRBJ2-1,TRBV7-9,NA,CASSALEAFRIFF,TGTGCCAGCAGCGCCCTGGAGGCTTTCAGGATATTCTTC
NA,TRBJ2-6,TRBV9,NA,CASSPLQGTGANVLTF,TGTGCCAGCAGCCCCTTACAGGGTACTGGGGCCAACGTCCTGACTTTC
NA,TRBJ2-5,TRBV7-9,NA,CASSLSVSRETQYF,TGTGCCAGCAGCTTAAGCGTTTCACGGGAGACCCAGTACTTC
NA,TRBJ2-1,TRBV3-1/TRBV3-2,TRBD2,CASSQVSGSYNEQFF,TGTGCCAGCAGCCAAGTTAGCGGGAGTTACAATGAGCAGTTCTTC
NA,TRBJ1-5,TRBV21-1,NA,CASSKRSGGRSNQPQHF,TGTGCCAGCAGCAAAAGATCTGGGGGCAGGAGCAATCAGCCCCAGCATTTT
NA,TRBJ1-2,TRBV14,NA,CASSPGRGYTF,TGTGCCAGCAGCCCCGGGAGGGGCTACACCTTC
once,TRBJ2-7,TRBV7-3,NA,CASSPPPISPGTYEQYF,TGTGCCAGCAGCCCCCCCCCTATTTCACCGGGGACCTACGAGCAGTACTTC
NA,TRBJ2-2,TRBV4-1,NA,CASSQDTGTFETGELFF,TGCGCCAGCAGCCAAGACACCGGGACTTTCGAAACCGGGGAGCTGTTTTTT
NA,TRBJ1-2,TRBV19,NA,CASFPTGPEYGYTF,TGTGCCAGTTTCCCCACAGGGCCGGAATATGGCTACACCTTC
NA,TRBJ1-5,TRBV12-3/TRBV12-4,NA,CASSPSVSAQHF,TGTGCCAGCAGTCCTTCCGTTTCGGCCCAGCATTTT
NA,TRBJ2-1,TRBV3-1/TRBV3-2,TRBD2,CASRGSTGTSGGAAEQFF,TGTGCCAGCAGAGGGAGTACCGGGACTAGCGGGGGGGCAGCTGAGCAGTTCTTC
NA,TRBJ2-5,TRBV5-4,NA,CASSQDSEYGEQYF,TGTGCCAGCAGCCAGGACAGTGAGTACGGGGAGCAGTACTTC
NA,TRBJ2-6,TRBV19,TRBD1,CASSNYGQGVVSGANVLTF,TGTGCCAGTAGTAACTACGGACAGGGGGTTGTCTCTGGGGCCAACGTCCTGACTTTC
once,TRBJ2-1,TRBV19,TRBD1,CASSITGGIGYNEQFF,TGTGCCAGTAGTATCACAGGGGGCATCGGCTACAATGAGCAGTTCTTC
NA,TRBJ1-6,TRBV6-5,NA,CASRVGDRNISPLHF,TGTGCCAGCAGAGTCGGAGACAGAAACATTTCACCCCTCCACTTT
NA,TRBJ2-6,TRBV5-6,NA,CASSLSISGANVLTF,TGTGCCAGCAGCTTGTCAATCTCTGGGGCCAACGTCCTGACTTTC
NA,TRBJ2-2,TRBV19,NA,CASCDSFRTGELFF,TGTGCCAGCTGCGACAGTTTTCGAACCGGGGAGCTGTTTTTT
NA,TRBJ2-5,TRBV3-1/TRBV3-2,NA,CASSPRGLEETQYF,TGTGCCAGCAGCCCCAGGGGTTTGGAAGAGACCCAGTACTTC
NA,TRBJ1-5,TRBV5-6,TRBD1,CASSLTGGNQPQHF,TGTGCCAGCAGCTTGACAGGGGGCAATCAGCCCCAGCATTTT
NA,TRBJ1-1,TRBV29-1,NA,CSVVLNTEAFF,TGCAGCGTCGTCCTAAACACTGAAGCTTTCTTT
NA,TRBJ2-2,TRBV3-1/TRBV3-2,NA,CAVGSDSGELFF,TGTGCCGTAGGATCGGACAGCGGGGAGCTGTTTTTT
NA,TRBJ1-1,TRBV2,NA,CASSGFPVVNTEAFF,TGTGCCAGCAGTGGGTTCCCGGTGGTGAACACTGAAGCTTTCTTT